This TCR beta chain was observed in a study of blood T cell repertoires in COVID-19 (dated by TCRdb to the early 2020s). For the wider study: The collaborator samples originated in the United States, Italy and Spain and spanned the acute and convalescent phases of COVID-19. A freely available public database, intended as a resource for researchers studying the immune response to SARS-CoV-2, is where the repertoires were released. Subjects who had been exposed to COVID-19, were actively infected with it, or had recovered from it provided the deeply sampled blood TCRbeta repertoires that made up the dataset. Samples were obtained from the ongoing ImmuneRACE study (first 160 participants) and from 1,254 subjects provided by 6 global collaborators. The prospective study material was composed of cDNA or gDNA derived from T cells, B-cell-depleted T cells, or PBMCs. Nearly every sample came with metadata listing a de-identified subject ID, COVID-19 status, age in years and sex. Where available, HLA class I and class II types were taken from metadata supplied by the sample provider and were not determined by assay-based typing. General study outcomes and caveats: The amount of clinical and demographic metadata varied by source and participant and was provided uncurated.

Reading the germline V gene gives CDR1 SNHLY and CDR2 FYNNEI. V loses 5 bases of germline sequence and J loses 3 bases, and the interval between the two ends is 16 bases. The CDR3 starts with the cysteine, ends with the phenylalanine, and has 15 residues. Only the CDR3 part of the read is kept: 45 bases, read in frame from the first base. Enrolling through a virtual design, the prospective study's participants ranged in age from roughly 18 to 95 years and lived across 20 to 30 United States geographic areas. Cohort assignment in the prospective study relied on participant-reported clinical history from a screening survey and a study questionnaire. Exposed participants had been in contact with someone with a PCR-confirmed or clinician-diagnosed COVID-19 case within 2 weeks of study entry. Each participant in the prospective study had whole blood, serum and a nasopharyngeal or oropharyngeal swab collected by mobile phlebotomists. Prospective study participants could optionally give additional blood draws and questionnaires over an approximately two-month period. Before DNA extraction, prospective study blood samples were shipped either frozen or at room temperature.

Remarks on this clone: Its antigen is currently not known. The input lacks base qualities; no much larger clone sits a single base away.

TCRbeta CDR3 regions were amplified from genomic DNA using the immunoSEQ Assay, a bias-controlled multiplex PCR. In the source study's methods: Nucleated cell counts per sample were estimated from amplification of reference gene primers within the assay. Sequence reads were collapsed and filtered to measure the absolute abundance of every unique TCRbeta CDR3 rearrangement. Productive Simpson clonality was computed per sample as the square root of Simpson's diversity index over productive rearrangements. Not all clones reach the TCRdb copy of this immuneACCESS table, which keeps in-frame sequences only. Checked studies attribute under half of the gap to unresolved V genes and leave the rest unexplained. V and J calls and clone size are given by that table; D and trimming were obtained from the DNA. The sample table records hundreds of thousands of clones; about four fifths of these occur just once. The ten largest clones capture roughly 4.8% of the sample.

This receptor was taken from a woman aged 50 to 60 who had been exposed to COVID-19. The chain is assembled from TRBV2 and TRBJ1-2, with the D gene call left open. The sample was PBMCs or T cells enriched from blood (not recorded which). The nucleotides read TGTGCCAGCAGTTCCGACACCATGGCTTACTATGGCTACACCTTC. This gives the protein CASSSDTMAYYGYTF.